This T cell receptor beta chain was sequenced during a study of T cell responses to AZD1222 COVID-19 vaccine. General study findings and limits: Mostly white British, mostly female donors; authors suggested clonal diversity may be underestimated. Spike-spanning, vaccine-associated CD4 TCRs were dominant at 160-218 and 743-854. Repertoires were collected only later (after the peak T cell response had occurred). Nearly half of the spike-specific TCRs reportedly recognize variant regions that carry no mutations.

As concerns this clone: Its target is unknown.

Libraries were prepared by immunoSEQ multiplex PCR; TCRdb keeps only in-frame clonotypes and omits some of them. The data show about 61,000 clones, with 65% to 85% seen just once and around 28% held by the top ten. This specimen was peripheral blood, taken 28 days after the second AZD1222 dose. The TCR was taken from an adult who received the AZD1222 COVID-19 vaccine.

The CDR3 DNA is TGTGCCAGCACCCGAACAGGGGCGAACACTGAAGCTTTCTTT. This sequence encodes CASTRTGANTEAFF. The genes are TRBV27 and TRBJ1-1; 7 bases line up with TRBD1. Unmatched junction bases numbered 6, after V lost 7 bases and J lost 1 base. CDR1 and CDR2 (germline): MNHEY, SMNVEV (reference sequence). The CDR3 runs 14 residues.